This TCR beta chain was retrieved from a study of blood T cell repertoires in COVID-19 (dated by TCRdb to between 2020 and 2021). The study in broad terms: Samples covering the acute and convalescent phases of COVID-19 were provided by collaborators in the United States, Italy and Spain. A freely available public database, intended as a resource for researchers studying the immune response to SARS-CoV-2, is where the repertoires were released. HLA class I and class II types, where available, came from metadata supplied by the sample provider rather than from assay-based typing. Sample metadata almost always included a de-identified subject ID, COVID-19 status, age in years and sex. Samples came from the ongoing ImmuneRACE study (first 160 participants) plus 1,254 subjects from 6 global collaborators. Subjects who had been exposed to COVID-19, were actively infected with it, or had recovered from it provided the deeply sampled blood TCRbeta repertoires that made up the dataset. The material from the prospective study consisted of cDNA or gDNA derived from T cells, B-cell-depleted T cells, or PBMCs.

Overall study results and their limits: How much clinical and demographic metadata was included differed by source and by participant, and the metadata was provided uncurated.

TCRbeta CDR3 regions were amplified from genomic DNA using the immunoSEQ Assay, a bias-controlled multiplex PCR. Regarding the original processing steps: The number of nucleated cells in each sample was estimated by amplification of reference gene primers within the assay. Sequence reads were collapsed and filtered to measure the absolute abundance of every unique TCRbeta CDR3 rearrangement. For each sample, productive Simpson clonality was calculated as the square root of Simpson's diversity index over productive rearrangements. The table was pulled from immuneACCESS by TCRdb, which kept in-frame rearrangements only. Such tables lose some clones; where checked, under half of the loss comes from unresolved V genes, and the rest has no known cause. V and J calls and clone size are given by that table; D and trimming were obtained from the DNA. This sample lists 90,000 or so clones; 85% to 90% were detected once. The leading ten clones occupy about 1% of the sample.

The collaborating institutions used their own protocols to collect whole blood in K2EDTA tubes. Collaborator samples were shipped for TCRbeta analysis as frozen whole blood, isolated PBMCs, or DNA extracted from either sample type. Regarding this clone: Its antigen remains undetermined. Base qualities are not provided; no much larger clone lies one nucleotide away.

Taken from the germline V gene (reference sequence), the CDR1 and CDR2 loops are LNHDA and SQIVND. V sheds 7 bases and J sheds 7 bases, leaving 10 bases between their ends. Taken from cysteine to phenylalanine, the CDR3 has 11 residues. Here the CDR3 DNA is all that survives: 33 bases in frame from base 1. Material for sequencing was peripheral blood. The sequence came from a human donor in a cohort sampled during active COVID-19. Recombination joined TRBV19 with TRBJ1-1; perhaps TRBD1 is the D gene, with 6 bases matching. The sequenced DNA: TGTGCCAGTACCACAGGGCGTGAAGCTTTCTTT. It is translated as CASTTGREAFF. Where the CDR3 stops, the reference TRBV19 and TRBJ1-1 genes take over; the full variable domain is DGGITQSPKYLFRKEGQNVTLSCEQNLNHDAMYWYRQDPGQGLRLIYYSQIVNDFQKGDIAEGYSVSREKKESFPLTVTSAQKNPTAFYLCASTTGREAFFGQGTRLTVV.